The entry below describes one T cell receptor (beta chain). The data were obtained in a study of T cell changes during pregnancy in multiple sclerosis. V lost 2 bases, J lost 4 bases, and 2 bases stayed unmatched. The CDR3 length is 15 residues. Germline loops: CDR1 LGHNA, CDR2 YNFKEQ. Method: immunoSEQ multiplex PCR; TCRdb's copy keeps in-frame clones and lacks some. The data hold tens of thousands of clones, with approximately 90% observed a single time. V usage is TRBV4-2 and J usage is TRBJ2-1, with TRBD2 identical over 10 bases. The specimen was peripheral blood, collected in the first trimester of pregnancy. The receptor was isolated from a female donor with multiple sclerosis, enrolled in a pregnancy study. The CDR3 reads CASSQLAGEYNEQFF. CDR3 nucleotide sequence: TGTGCCAGCAGCCAACTAGCGGGAGAATACAATGAGCAGTTCTTC.